This T cell receptor (beta chain) is from a study of cytomegalovirus exposure and HLA in healthy donors. Study observations and caveats: For cytomegalovirus status, the classifier reportedly gave diagnoses with high specificity and sensitivity. Overall, some 160 TCR beta chains were annotated as cytomegalovirus-associated.

The germline V gene has CDR1 MNHNS and CDR2 SASEGT. CDR3 length equals 14 residues. V lost 2 bases to trimming and J lost 4 bases; unmatched junction nucleotides: 2. As concerns this clone: Its antigen is not identified.

Produced via immunoSEQ multiplex PCR; TCRdb's table is partial and in-frame only. This sample has roughly 200,000 clones, with about three quarters found just once. What was sequenced was PBMCs. This chain uses TRBV6-1 with TRBJ1-2; 9 bases agree with TRBD1. This sequence originates from a woman aged 25-40 years in good health and CMV-seronegative. The CDR3 reads CASSELQGAYGYTF. The CDR3 nucleotides are TGTGCCAGCAGTGAACTACAGGGGGCCTATGGCTACACCTTC.